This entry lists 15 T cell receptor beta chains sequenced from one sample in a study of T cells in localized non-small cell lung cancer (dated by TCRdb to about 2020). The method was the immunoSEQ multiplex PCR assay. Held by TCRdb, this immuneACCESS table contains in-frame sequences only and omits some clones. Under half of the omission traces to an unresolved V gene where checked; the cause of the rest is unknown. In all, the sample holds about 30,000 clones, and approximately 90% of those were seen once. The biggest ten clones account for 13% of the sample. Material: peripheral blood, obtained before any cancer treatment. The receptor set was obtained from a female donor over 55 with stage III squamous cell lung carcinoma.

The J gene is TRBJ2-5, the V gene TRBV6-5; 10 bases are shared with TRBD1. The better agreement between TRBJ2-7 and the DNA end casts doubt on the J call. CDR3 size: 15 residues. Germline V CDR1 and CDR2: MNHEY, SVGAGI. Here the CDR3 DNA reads TGTGCCAGCAGTTACTCCGGACAGGGGGCCTACGAGCAGTACTTC. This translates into CASSYSGQGAYEQYF.

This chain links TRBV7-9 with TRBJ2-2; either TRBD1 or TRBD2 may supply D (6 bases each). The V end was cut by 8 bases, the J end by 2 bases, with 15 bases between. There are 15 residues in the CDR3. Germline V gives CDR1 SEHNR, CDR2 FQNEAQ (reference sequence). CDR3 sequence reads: CASPEGGLNTGELFF. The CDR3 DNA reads TGTGCCAGCCCAGAGGGGGGCCTTAACACCGGGGAGCTGTTTTTT.

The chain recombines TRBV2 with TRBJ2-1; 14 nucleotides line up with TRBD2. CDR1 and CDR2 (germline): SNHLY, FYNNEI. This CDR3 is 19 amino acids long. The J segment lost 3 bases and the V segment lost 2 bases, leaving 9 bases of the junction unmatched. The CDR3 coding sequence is TGTGCCAGCAGTGAACCCATGACTAGCGGGAGGGCTCTCTACAATGAGCAGTTCTTC. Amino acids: CASSEPMTSGRALYNEQFF.

The CDR3 DNA is TGTGCCAGCAGTTTAAGAGGTCGGACTAGCGGGAGCCTAGAAACCTACGAGCAGTACTTC. This encodes CASSLRGRTSGSLETYEQYF. The genes are TRBV27 and TRBJ2-7; TRBD2 agrees at 13 bases. CDR1 is MNHEY, CDR2 SMNVEV, per germline (reference sequence). This CDR3 has 20 residues. V dropped 2 bases and J dropped 2; count of bases not matched to a gene: 15.

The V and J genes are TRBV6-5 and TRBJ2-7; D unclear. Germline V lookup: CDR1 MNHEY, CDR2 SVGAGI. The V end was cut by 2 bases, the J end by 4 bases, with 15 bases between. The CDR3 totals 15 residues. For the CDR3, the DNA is TGTGCCAGCAGTTACGGCAGTCCCCGCTCTTACGAGCAGTACTTC. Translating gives CASSYGSPRSYEQYF.

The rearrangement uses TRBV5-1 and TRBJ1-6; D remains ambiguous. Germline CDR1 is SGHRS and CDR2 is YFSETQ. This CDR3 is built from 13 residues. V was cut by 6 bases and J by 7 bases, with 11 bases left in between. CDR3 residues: CASTETENSPLHF. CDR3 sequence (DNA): TGCGCCAGCACCGAAACCGAAAATTCACCCCTCCACTTT.

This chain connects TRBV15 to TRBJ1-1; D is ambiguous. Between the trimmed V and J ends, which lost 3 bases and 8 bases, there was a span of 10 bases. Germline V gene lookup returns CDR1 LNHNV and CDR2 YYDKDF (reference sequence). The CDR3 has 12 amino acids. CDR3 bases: TGTGCCACCAGCAGGCTGGATGGCGAAGCTTTCTTT. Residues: CATSRLDGEAFF.

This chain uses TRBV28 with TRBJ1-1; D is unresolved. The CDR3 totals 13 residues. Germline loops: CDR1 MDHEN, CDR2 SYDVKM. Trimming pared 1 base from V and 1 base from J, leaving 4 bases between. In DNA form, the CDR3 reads TGTGCCAGCAGTTTATTTAAGAACACTGAAGCTTTCTTT. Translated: CASSLFKNTEAFF. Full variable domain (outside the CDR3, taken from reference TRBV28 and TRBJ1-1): DVKVTQSSRYLVKRTGEKVFLECVQDMDHENMFWYRQDPGLGLRLIYFSYDVKMKEKGDIPEGYSVSREKKERFSLILESASTNQTSMYLCASSLFKNTEAFFGQGTRLTVV.

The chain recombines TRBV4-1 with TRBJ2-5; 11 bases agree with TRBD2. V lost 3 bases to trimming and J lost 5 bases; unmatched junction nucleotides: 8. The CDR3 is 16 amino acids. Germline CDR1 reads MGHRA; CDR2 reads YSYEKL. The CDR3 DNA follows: TGCGCCAGCAGCCATTTTAGCGGGAGGGCCGGGGAGACCCAGTACTTC. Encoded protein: CASSHFSGRAGETQYF.

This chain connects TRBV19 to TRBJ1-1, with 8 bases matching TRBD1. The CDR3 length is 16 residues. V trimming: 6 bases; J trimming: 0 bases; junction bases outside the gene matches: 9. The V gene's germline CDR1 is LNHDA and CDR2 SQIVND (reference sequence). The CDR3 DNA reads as TGTGCCAGTAGGAAGGACAGGGCAGGAGTGAACACTGAAGCTTTCTTT. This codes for CASRKDRAGVNTEAFF.

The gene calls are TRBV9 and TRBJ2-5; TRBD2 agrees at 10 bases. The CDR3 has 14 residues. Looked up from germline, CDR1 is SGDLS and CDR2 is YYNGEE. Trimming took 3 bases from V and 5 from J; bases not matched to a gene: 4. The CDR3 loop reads CASSGGTSEETQYF. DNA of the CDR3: TGTGCCAGCAGCGGGGGGACTAGCGAGGAGACCCAGTACTTC.

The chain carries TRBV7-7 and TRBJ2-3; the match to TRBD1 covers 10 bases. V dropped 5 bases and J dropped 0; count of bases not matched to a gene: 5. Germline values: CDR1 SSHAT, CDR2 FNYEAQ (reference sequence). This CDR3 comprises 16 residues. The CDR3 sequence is CASSPLGQGSTDTQYF. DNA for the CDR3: TGTGCCAGCAGCCCTCTGGGACAGGGGAGCACAGATACGCAGTATTTT.

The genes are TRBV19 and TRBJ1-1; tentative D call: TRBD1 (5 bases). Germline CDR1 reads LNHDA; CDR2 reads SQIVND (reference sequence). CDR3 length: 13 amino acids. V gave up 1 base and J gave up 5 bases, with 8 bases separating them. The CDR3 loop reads CASSIGRETEAFF. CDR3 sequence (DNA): TGTGCCAGTAGTATAGGCAGGGAAACTGAAGCTTTCTTT.

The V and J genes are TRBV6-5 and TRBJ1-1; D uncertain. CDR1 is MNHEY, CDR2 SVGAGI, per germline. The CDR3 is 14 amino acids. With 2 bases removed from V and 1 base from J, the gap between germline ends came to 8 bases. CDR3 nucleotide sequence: TGTGCCAGCAGTTACAAGGGAACGAACACTGAAGCTTTCTTT. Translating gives CASSYKGTNTEAFF.

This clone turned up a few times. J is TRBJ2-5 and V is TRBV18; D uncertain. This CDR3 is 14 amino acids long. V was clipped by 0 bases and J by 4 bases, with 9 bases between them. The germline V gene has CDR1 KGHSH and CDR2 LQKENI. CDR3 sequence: CASSPPSLRETQYF. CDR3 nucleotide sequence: TGTGCCAGCTCACCACCGTCCCTCCGAGAGACCCAGTACTTC. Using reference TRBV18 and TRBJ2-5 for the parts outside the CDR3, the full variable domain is NAGVMQNPRHLVRRRGQEARLRCSPMKGHSHVYWYRQLPEEGLKFMVYLQKENIIDESGMPKERFSAEFPKEGPSILRIQQVVRGDSAAYFCASSPPSLRETQYFGPGTRLLVL.